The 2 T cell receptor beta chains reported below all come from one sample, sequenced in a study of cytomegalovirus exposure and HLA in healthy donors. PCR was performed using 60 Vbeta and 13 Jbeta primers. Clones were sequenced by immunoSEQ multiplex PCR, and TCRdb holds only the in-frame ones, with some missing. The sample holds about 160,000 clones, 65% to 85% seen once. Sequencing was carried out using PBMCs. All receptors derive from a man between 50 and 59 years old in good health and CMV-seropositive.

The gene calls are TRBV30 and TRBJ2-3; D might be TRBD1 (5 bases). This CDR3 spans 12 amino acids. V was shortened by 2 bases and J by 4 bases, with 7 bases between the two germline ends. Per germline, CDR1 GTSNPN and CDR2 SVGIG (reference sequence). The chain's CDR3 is CAWSPGSDTQYF. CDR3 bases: TGTGCCTGGAGTCCAGGGTCAGATACGCAGTATTTT.

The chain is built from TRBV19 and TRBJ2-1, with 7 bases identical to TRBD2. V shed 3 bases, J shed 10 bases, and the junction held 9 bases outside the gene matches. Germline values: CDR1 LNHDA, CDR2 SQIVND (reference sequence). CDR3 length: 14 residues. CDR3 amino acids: CASSILAGEIEQFF. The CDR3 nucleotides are TGTGCCAGTAGTATTCTTGCGGGAGAAATAGAGCAGTTCTTC.